This T cell receptor (beta chain) was sequenced in a study of CD8 T cells in ankylosing spondylitis. TCRdb re-analysed the 5' RACE reads in MiXCR, keeping a single row per CDR3 protein. This table holds almost 250,000 distinct CDR3 sequences, roughly 32% found once. This clonotype has more than one count but fewer than ten. Germline CDR1 and CDR2: ENHRY and SYGVKD. The CDR3 has 14 amino acids. Trimming cost V 6 bases and J 0 bases, with 10 bases left between them. The V call is TRBV10-3, the J call TRBJ2-3, with D possibly TRBD2 on 6 matching bases. The source of this sequence is a male donor with ankylosing spondylitis or in good health (not recorded which). Sequences were obtained from blood, either unsorted or a sorted T cell fraction (not recorded which). Here the CDR3 reads CAISPSGSTDTQYF. DNA for the CDR3: TGTGCCATCAGCCCGAGCGGGAGCACAGATACGCAGTATTTT.